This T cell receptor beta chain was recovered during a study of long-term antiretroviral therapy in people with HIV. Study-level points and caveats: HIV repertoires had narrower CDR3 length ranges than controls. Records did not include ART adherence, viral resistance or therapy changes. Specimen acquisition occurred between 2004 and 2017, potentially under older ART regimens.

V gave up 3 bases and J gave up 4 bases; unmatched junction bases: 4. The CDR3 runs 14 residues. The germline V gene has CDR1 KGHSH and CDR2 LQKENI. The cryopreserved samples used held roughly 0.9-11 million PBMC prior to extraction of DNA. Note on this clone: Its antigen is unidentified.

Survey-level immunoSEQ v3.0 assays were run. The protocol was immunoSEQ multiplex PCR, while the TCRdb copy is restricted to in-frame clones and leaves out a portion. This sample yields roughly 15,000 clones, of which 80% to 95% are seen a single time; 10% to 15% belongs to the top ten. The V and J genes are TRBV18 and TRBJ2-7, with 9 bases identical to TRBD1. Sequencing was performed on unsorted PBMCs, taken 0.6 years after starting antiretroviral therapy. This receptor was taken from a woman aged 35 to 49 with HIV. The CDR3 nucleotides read TGTGCCAGCTCACCCACAGGGGGCAGGTACGAGCAGTACTTC. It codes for CASSPTGGRYEQYF.